The source of this TCR beta chain is a study of cytomegalovirus exposure and HLA in healthy donors. With 60 Vbeta and 13 Jbeta primers, the PCR was carried out. Assay: immunoSEQ multiplex PCR; the TCRdb copy retains only in-frame clones and omits some. Of about 120,000 clones in the sample, around 85% are singletons; the top ten hold 2.1%. A note on this clone: Its antigen is unknown.

General study points: The study labeled 150 to 200 TCR beta chains cytomegalovirus-associated.

Germline V gives CDR1 ENHRY, CDR2 SYGVKD. Deletions cut 6 bases from V and 5 bases from J, with 10 bases between. The CDR3 has 12 residues. Sequenced sample: PBMCs. This chain connects TRBV10-3 to TRBJ1-2; maybe TRBD1 (5 bases). The receptor comes from a man aged 25-45 years in good health and CMV-seronegative. CDR3 DNA sequence: TGTGCCATCAGCCAGGGTTGGTATGGCTACACCTTC. Encoded protein: CAISQGWYGYTF.